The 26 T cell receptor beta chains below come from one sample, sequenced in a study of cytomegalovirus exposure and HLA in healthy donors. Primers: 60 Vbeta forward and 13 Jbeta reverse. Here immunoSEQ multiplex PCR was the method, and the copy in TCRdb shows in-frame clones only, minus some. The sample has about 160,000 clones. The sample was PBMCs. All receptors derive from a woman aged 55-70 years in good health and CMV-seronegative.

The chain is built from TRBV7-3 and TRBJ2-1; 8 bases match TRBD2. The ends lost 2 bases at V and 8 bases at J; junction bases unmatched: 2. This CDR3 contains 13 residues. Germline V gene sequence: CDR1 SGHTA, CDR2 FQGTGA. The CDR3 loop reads CASSLGTSDEQFF. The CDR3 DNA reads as TGTGCCAGCAGCTTAGGGACTAGTGATGAGCAGTTCTTC. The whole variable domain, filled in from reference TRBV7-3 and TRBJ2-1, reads GAGVSQTPSNKVTEKGKYVELRCDPISGHTALYWYRQSLGQGPEFLIYFQGTGAADDSGLPNDRFFAVRPEGSVSTLKIQRTERGDSAVYLCASSLGTSDEQFFGPGTRLTVL.

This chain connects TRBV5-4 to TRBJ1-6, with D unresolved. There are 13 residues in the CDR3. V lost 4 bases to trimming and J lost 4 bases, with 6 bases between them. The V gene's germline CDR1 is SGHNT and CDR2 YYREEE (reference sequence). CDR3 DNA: TGTGCCAGCAGCCTAGAGTATAATTCACCCCTCCACTTT. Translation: CASSLEYNSPLHF.

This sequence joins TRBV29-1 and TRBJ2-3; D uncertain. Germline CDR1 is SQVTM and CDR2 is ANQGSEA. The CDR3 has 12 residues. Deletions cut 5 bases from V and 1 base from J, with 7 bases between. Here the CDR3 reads CSVPVGTDTQYF. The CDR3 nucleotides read TGCAGCGTTCCGGTGGGCACAGATACGCAGTATTTT.

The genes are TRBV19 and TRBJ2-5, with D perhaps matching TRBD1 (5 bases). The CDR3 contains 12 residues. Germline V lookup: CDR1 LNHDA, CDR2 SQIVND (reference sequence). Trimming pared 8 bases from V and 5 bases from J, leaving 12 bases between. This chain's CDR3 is CASSQGEETQYF. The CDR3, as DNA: TGTGCCAGTTCCCAGGGTGAGGAGACCCAGTACTTC.

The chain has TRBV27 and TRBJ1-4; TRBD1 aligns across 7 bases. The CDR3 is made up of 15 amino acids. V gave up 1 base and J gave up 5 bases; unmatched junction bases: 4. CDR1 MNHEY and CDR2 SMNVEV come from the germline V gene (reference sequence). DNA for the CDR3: TGTGCCAGCAGTTTATTTGGACAGGAGAATGAAAAACTGTTTTTT. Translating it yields CASSLFGQENEKLFF.

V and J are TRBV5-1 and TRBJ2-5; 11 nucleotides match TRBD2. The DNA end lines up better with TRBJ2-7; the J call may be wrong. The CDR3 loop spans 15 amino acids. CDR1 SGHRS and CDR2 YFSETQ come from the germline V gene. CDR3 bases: TGCGCCAGCAGCTTCAGGACTAGCGGGTTCTACGAGCAGTACTTC. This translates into CASSFRTSGFYEQYF.

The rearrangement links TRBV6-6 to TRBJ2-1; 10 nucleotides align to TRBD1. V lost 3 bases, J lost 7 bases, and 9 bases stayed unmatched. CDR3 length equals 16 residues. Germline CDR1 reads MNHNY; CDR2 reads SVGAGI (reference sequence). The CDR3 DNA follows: TGTGCCAGCAGTTATCCGACAGGGGGCTTGAGGAATGAGCAGTTCTTC. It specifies CASSYPTGGLRNEQFF.

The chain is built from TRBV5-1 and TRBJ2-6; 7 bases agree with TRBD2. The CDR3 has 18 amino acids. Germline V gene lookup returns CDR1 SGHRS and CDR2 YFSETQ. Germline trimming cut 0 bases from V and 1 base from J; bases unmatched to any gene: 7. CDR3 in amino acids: CASSLGGRGGSGANVLTF. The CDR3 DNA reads TGCGCCAGCAGCTTGGGGGGACGGGGAGGGTCTGGGGCCAACGTCCTGACTTTC.

CDR3 coding DNA: TGCGCCAGCAGCTTGGTAGCGGGGGCGAGGAACACTGAAGCTTTCTTT. The encoded protein is CASSLVAGARNTEAFF. V is TRBV5-1 and J is TRBJ1-1, with a possible D match to TRBD1 (6 bases). The ends were cut back, 0 bases at V and 1 base at J, with 13 bases in the middle. Germline-derived CDR1 and CDR2 are SGHRS and YFSETQ. The length of the CDR3 is 16 residues.

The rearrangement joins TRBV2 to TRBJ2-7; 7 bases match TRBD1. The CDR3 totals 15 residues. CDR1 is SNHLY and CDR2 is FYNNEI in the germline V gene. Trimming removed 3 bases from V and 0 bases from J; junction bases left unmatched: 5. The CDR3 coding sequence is TGTGCCAGCAGTGAGCTCCAGGGGGACTCCTACGAGCAGTACTTC. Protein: CASSELQGDSYEQYF. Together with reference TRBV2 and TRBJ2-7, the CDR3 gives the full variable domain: EPEVTQTPSHQVTQMGQEVILRCVPISNHLYFYWYRQILGQKVEFLVSFYNNEISEKSEIFDDQFSVERPDGSNFTLKIRSTKLEDSAMYFCASSELQGDSYEQYFGPGTRLTVT.

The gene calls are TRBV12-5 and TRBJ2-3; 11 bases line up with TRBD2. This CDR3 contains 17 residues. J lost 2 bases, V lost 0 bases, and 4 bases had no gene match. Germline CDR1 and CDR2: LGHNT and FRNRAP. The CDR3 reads CASGLVLAGGYTDTQYF. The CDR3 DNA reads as TGTGCTAGTGGTTTGGTTCTAGCGGGAGGCTACACAGATACGCAGTATTTT. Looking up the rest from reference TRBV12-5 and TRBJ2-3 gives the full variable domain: DARVTQTPRHKVTEMGQEVTMRCQPILGHNTVFWYRQTMMQGLELLAYFRNRAPLDDSGMPKDRFSAEMPDATLATLKIQPSEPRDSAVYFCASGLVLAGGYTDTQYFGPGTRLTVL.

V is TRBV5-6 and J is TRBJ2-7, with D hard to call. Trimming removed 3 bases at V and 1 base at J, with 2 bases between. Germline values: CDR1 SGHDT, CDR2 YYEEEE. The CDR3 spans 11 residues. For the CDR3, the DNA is TGTGCCAGCAGCTCTTCCTACGAGCAGTACTTC. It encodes CASSSSYEQYF.

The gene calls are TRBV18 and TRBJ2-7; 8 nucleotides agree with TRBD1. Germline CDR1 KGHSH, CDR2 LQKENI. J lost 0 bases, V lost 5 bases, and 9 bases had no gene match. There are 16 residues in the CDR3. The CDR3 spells CASSMNRGRNSYEQYF. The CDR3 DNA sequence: TGTGCCAGCTCAATGAACAGGGGGAGAAACTCCTACGAGCAGTACTTC.

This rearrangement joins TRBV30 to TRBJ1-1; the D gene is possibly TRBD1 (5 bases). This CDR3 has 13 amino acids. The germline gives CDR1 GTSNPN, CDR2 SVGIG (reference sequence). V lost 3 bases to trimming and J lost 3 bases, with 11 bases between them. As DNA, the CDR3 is TGTGCCTGGAGGGACTCGGGGGACACTGAAGCTTTCTTT. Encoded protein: CAWRDSGDTEAFF.

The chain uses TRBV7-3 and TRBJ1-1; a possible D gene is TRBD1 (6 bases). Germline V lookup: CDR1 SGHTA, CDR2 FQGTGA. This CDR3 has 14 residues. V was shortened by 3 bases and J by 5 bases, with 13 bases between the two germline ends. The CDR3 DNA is TGTGCCAGCAGCTTTACAGGGAGGGATACTGAAGCTTTCTTT. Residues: CASSFTGRDTEAFF.

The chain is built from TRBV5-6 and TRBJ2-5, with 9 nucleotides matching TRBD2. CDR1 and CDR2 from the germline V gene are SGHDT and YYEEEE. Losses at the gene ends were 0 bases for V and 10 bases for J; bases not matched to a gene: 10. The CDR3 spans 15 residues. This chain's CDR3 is CASSLDVAGERRQYF. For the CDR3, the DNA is TGTGCCAGCAGCTTGGATGTAGCGGGGGAGCGTCGCCAGTACTTC. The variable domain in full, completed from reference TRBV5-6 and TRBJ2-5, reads DAGVTQSPTHLIKTRGQQVTLRCSPKSGHDTVSWYQQALGQGPQFIFQYYEEEERQRGNFPDRFSGHQFPNYSSELNVNALLLGDSALYLCASSLDVAGERRQYFGPGTRLLVL.

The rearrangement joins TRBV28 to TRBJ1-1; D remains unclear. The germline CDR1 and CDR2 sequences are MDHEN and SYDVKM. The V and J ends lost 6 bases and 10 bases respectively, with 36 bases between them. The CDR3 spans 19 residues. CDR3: CASSALGTGIDFSQWRAFF. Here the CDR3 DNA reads TGTGCCAGCAGCGCCCTAGGTACGGGGATAGACTTCTCGCAGTGGCGAGCTTTCTTT.

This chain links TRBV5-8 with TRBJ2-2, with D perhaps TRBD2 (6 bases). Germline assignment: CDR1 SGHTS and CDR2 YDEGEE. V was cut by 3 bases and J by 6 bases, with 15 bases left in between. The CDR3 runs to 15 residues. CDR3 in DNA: TGTGCCAGCAGCTGGGACTGGGAGGCGGCCGGGGAGCTGTTTTTT. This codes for CASSWDWEAAGELFF.

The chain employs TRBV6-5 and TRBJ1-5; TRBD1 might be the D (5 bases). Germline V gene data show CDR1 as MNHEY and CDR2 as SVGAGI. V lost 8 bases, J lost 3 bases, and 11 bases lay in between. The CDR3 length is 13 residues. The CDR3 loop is CASGARDNQPQHF. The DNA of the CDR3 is TGTGCCAGCGGAGCCAGGGACAATCAGCCCCAGCATTTT.

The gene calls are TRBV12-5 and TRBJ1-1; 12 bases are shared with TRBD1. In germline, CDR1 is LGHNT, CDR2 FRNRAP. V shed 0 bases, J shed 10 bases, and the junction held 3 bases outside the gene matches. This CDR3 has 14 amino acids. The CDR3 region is CASGLVGTGGVAFF. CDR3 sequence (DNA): TGTGCTAGTGGTTTGGTAGGGACAGGGGGCGTAGCTTTCTTT.

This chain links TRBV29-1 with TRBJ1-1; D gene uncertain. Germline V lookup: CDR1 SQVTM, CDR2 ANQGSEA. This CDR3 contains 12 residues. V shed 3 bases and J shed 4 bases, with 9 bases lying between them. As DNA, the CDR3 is TGCAGCGTTGAGGTCAGTGGCACTGAAGCTTTCTTT. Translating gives CSVEVSGTEAFF.

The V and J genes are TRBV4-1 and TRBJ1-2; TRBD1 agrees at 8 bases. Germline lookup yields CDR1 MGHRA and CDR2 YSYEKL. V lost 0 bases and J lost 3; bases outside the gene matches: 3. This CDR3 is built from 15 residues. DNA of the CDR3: TGCGCCAGCAGCCAAGAATTGGACAGGGACTATGGCTACACCTTC. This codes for CASSQELDRDYGYTF.

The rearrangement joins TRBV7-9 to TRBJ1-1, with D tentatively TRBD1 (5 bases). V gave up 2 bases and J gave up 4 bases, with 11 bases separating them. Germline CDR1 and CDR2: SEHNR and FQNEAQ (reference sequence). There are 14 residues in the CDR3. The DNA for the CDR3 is TGTGCCAGCAGCTTACAGGGTTCATCCACTGAAGCTTTCTTT. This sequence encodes CASSLQGSSTEAFF. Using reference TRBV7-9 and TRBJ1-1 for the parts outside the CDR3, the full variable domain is DTGVSQNPRHKITKRGQNVTFRCDPISEHNRLYWYRQTLGQGPEFLTYFQNEAQLEKSRLLSDRFSAERPKGSFSTLEIQRTEQGDSAMYLCASSLQGSSTEAFFGQGTRLTVV.

The CDR3 sequence is CASSLAGSETQYF. Written as DNA, the CDR3 is TGTGCCAGCAGCTTGGCGGGGTCAGAGACCCAGTACTTC. The chain employs TRBV5-6 and TRBJ2-5; a possible D gene is TRBD2 (5 bases). This CDR3 is built from 13 residues. The germline V and J ends were trimmed by 0 bases and 4 bases, with 7 bases remaining between them. CDR1 and CDR2 from the germline V gene are SGHDT and YYEEEE.

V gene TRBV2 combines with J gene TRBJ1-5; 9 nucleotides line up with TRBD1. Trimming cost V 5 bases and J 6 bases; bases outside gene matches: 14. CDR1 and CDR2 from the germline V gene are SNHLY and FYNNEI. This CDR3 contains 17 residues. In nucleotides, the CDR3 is TGTGCCAGCAGTCACCCTAGGGGACAGGGAGCGACTCAGCCCCAGCATTTT. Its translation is CASSHPRGQGATQPQHF.

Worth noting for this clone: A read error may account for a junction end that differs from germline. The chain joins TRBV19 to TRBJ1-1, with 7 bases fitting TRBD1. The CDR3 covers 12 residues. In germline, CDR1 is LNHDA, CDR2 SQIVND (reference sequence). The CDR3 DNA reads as TGTGCCAGTAGTCCCCGGGACAGCCCGGGGTTTTTT. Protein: CASSPRDSPGFF.